A selection of T cell receptor beta chains follows, all from one sample in a study of T-cell memory formation after mild COVID-19. MiXCR, run by TCRdb on the 5' RACE reads, gives a single entry per CDR3 protein. The table includes about 360,000 distinct CDR3 sequences, around 15% detected once. Material for sequencing was PBMCs or a T cell subset sorted from them (not recorded which). Receptor source: a man aged 18 to 30 who had mild COVID-19 (a few samples of this study predate the infection). Cell type and time point are not known. Each CDR3 is given with its conserved first and last residue. Each record gives: J gene, clone size, D gene, V gene, CDR3 DNA, CDR3 protein. D genes are given only for firm matches. A clone size is listed for some rows: how often the clone was seen (once, few, many), or a class if it is expanded.

>TRBJ1-1|.|.|TRBV6-5
TGTGCCAGCAGTTCCATAACGGTCAGGGGTTCGGGAGCTTTCTTT
CASSSITVRGSGAFF
>TRBJ2-5|few|.|TRBV6-2/TRBV6-3
TGTGCCAGCAGTTATACGACAGTACAAGAGACCCAGTACTTC
CASSYTTVQETQYF
>TRBJ2-3|.|TRBD1|TRBV4-2
TGTGCCAGCTCCCCCGGGGGACAGGGCTCAGATACGCAGTATTTT
CASSPGGQGSDTQYF
>TRBJ2-4|.|.|TRBV29-1
TGCAGCGTGCGGGGAGTGCTAGTTCGGGACATTCAGTACTTC
CSVRGVLVRDIQYF
>TRBJ2-5|.|.|TRBV5-1
TGCGCCAGCAGCTTGGGGGGGAAAGGAGAGACCCAGTACTTC
CASSLGGKGETQYF
>TRBJ2-2|.|.|TRBV7-2
TGTGCCAGCAGCTCCGACATGTCAACCGGGGAGCTGTTTTTT
CASSSDMSTGELFF
>TRBJ2-3|few|.|TRBV6-4
TGTGCCAGCAGTGAATCGACGGGGAGCACAGATACGCAGTATTTT
CASSESTGSTDTQYF
>TRBJ2-7|.|TRBD1|TRBV4-3
TGCGAGGATGTGACAGGGGGCCGGTACGAGCAGTACTTC
CEDVTGGRYEQYF
>TRBJ2-3|.|TRBD1|TRBV4-3
TGCGCCAGCAGCCACGAGACAGGGTATGGGAGCACAGATACGCAGTATTTT
CASSHETGYGSTDTQYF
>TRBJ1-4|few|.|TRBV7-2
TGTGCCAGCAGCTTAGGACGAGGGCAGGGTAGTGAAAAACTGTTTTTT
CASSLGRGQGSEKLFF
>TRBJ2-3|few|TRBD2|TRBV5-1
TGCGCCAGCAGCAAGACCGGGACTAGCGGGGGGGGAGATACGCAGTATTTT
CASSKTGTSGGGDTQYF
>TRBJ1-1|many|TRBD1|TRBV19
TGTGCCAGTAGTGCTTGGACAGGGGGGCTGACTGAAGCTTTCTTT
CASSAWTGGLTEAFF
>TRBJ1-1|.|TRBD1|TRBV13
TGTGCCAGCAGCTGGGGACAGGGGGAAAGCACTGAAGCTTTCTTT
CASSWGQGESTEAFF
>TRBJ1-1|.|.|TRBV4-1
TGCGCCAGCAGCCAAGGGGATGGAGAGACGGACACTGAAGCTTTCTTT
CASSQGDGETDTEAFF
>TRBJ1-5|.|.|TRBV27
TGTGCCAGCAGACAGAACAGCCTTAATCAGCCCCAGCATTTT
CASRQNSLNQPQHF
>TRBJ2-1|many|.|TRBV5-1
TGCGCCAGCAGCCCGGCTCAGTACAATGAGCAGTTCTTC
CASSPAQYNEQFF
>TRBJ1-2|few|.|TRBV6-5
TGTGCCAGCAGGCGAGGTGGCACACAGATCTATGGCTACACCTTC
CASRRGGTQIYGYTF
>TRBJ2-1|.|TRBD2|TRBV20-1
TGCAGTGCTAGCGGACTAGCGGGCTACAATGAGCAGTTCTTC
CSASGLAGYNEQFF
>TRBJ2-3|.|.|TRBV10-3
TGTGCCATCAGTGATAGGGACGGATACACAGATACGCAGTATTTT
CAISDRDGYTDTQYF
>TRBJ2-3|few|.|TRBV5-1
TGCGCCAGCAGCTTGCCATCCCAGGACAGTTCTAGCACAGATACGCAGTATTTT
CASSLPSQDSSSTDTQYF
>TRBJ1-2|.|.|TRBV7-9
TGTGCCAGCAGCTCGGGTCAGTTAGGTATTATCGGCTACACCTTC
CASSSGQLGIIGYTF
>TRBJ1-4|.|TRBD1|TRBV28
TGTGCCAGCAGTTCCTGGGGGGGGACAGGGAATGAAAAACTGTTTTTT
CASSSWGGTGNEKLFF
>TRBJ2-1|few|TRBD1|TRBV12-3/TRBV12-4
TGTGCCAGCAGCCATGAAGGACAGGGCTCCTACAATGAGCAGTTCTTC
CASSHEGQGSYNEQFF
>TRBJ2-5|.|TRBD1|TRBV10-1
TGCGCCAGCAGTGAAGCCCGATCCGGGACAGGGAAAGAGACCCAGTACTTC
CASSEARSGTGKETQYF
>TRBJ2-1|.|TRBD2|TRBV7-2
TGTGCCAGCATCCCTGCGCGGGGTAGCGGGCTCTTC
CASIPARGSGLF
>TRBJ2-2|.|TRBD1|TRBV5-1
TGCGCCAGCAGCTTCCTAGGACAGGGGGCCGGGGAGCTGTTTTTT
CASSFLGQGAGELFF
>TRBJ1-2|.|.|TRBV5-1
TGCGCCAGCAGCTTGGGGGACGGAGTCTATGGCTACACCTTC
CASSLGDGVYGYTF
>TRBJ2-5|many|.|TRBV5-1
TGCGCCAGCAGCTTGGGGACAACGCAAGAGACCCAGTACTTC
CASSLGTTQETQYF
>TRBJ1-2|.|TRBD1|TRBV4-3
TGCGCCAGCAGCCAGTCGACAGGGGGGCCCTATGGCTACACCTTC
CASSQSTGGPYGYTF
>TRBJ2-3|many|TRBD2|TRBV7-3
TGTGCCAGCAGCCGGACTAGCGGGGGAAGCACAGATACGCAGTATTTT
CASSRTSGGSTDTQYF
>TRBJ2-1|.|.|TRBV5-4
TGTGCCAGCGGCTTAGTCTACAATGAGCAGTTCTTC
CASGLVYNEQFF
>TRBJ2-1|.|.|TRBV7-8
TGTGCCAGCAGCTCCCTACTAGCCACCCTATACAATGAGCAGTTCTTC
CASSSLLATLYNEQFF
>TRBJ1-1|.|.|TRBV9
TGTGCCAGCAGCCAACGACAGTTGAACACTGAAGCTTTCTTT
CASSQRQLNTEAFF
>TRBJ2-3|once|TRBD2|TRBV28
TGTGCCAGCAGTCCACCATCTAGCGGGGGAACATATACGCAGTATTTT
CASSPPSSGGTYTQYF
>TRBJ2-7|.|.|TRBV29-1
TGCAGCGTTGTTGAGGGTGTCGACGAGCAGTACTTC
CSVVEGVDEQYF
>TRBJ2-7|few|.|TRBV7-2
TGTGCCAGCAGCTTATCTCGGAACGAGCAGTACTTC
CASSLSRNEQYF